The next 6 T cell receptor beta chains were all read from a single sample in a study of blood T cell repertoires in COVID-19. Generated by immunoSEQ multiplex PCR, the TCRdb table keeps only in-frame clones and is missing some. Of fewer than 15,000 clones listed, 70% to 90% are singletons. Sequenced material: peripheral blood. The receptors were sampled from a human donor in a cohort sampled during active COVID-19.

This chain joins TRBV5-8 and TRBJ2-2; D is uncertain. CDR3 length: 18 amino acids. V was shortened by 0 bases and J by 4 bases, with 19 bases between the two germline ends. Germline V CDR1 and CDR2: SGHTS, YDEGEE. The CDR3 sequence is CASSLEVRILASTGELFF. DNA for the CDR3: TGTGCCAGCAGCTTGGAGGTCAGGATACTCGCGAGCACCGGGGAGCTGTTTTTT.

This clone was picked up one time. The rearrangement links TRBV3-1 (or the pseudogene TRBV3-2) to TRBJ2-3; the match to TRBD2 covers 8 bases. This CDR3 spans 14 amino acids. V lost 4 bases and J lost 7; bases outside the gene matches: 7. Germline V lookup: CDR1 LGHDT, CDR2 YNNKEL (reference sequence). In DNA, the CDR3 is TGTGCCAGCAGCCCTACGACTAGCGTATATACGCAGTATTTT. Translated, it gives CASSPTTSVYTQYF.

J is TRBJ2-3 and V is TRBV5-5; 15 positions match TRBD2. The V and J ends lost 0 bases and 6 bases, in that order; junction bases with no gene match: 5. This CDR3 spans 17 amino acids. The germline gives CDR1 SGHKS, CDR2 YYEKEE (reference sequence). The CDR3 DNA reads as TGTGCCAGCAGCTTGGTTGGACTAGCGGGGGGGCTTGATACGCAGTATTTT. Its translation is CASSLVGLAGGLDTQYF.

This sequence joins TRBV6-2 or TRBV6-3 and TRBJ2-1; D ambiguous. CDR3 size: 12 residues. Trimming left V 0 bases short and J 13 bases short, with 10 bases between. Germline-derived CDR1 and CDR2 are MNHEY and SVGEGT. CDR3 nucleotides: TGTGCCAGCAGTTACTCTCCTCGGAGACAGTTCTTC. Translated, it gives CASSYSPRRQFF.

The chain is built from TRBV11-2 and TRBJ2-7; tentative D call: TRBD1 (6 bases). From germline, CDR1 is SGHAT and CDR2 FQNNGV. The germline V and J ends were trimmed by 1 base and 2 bases, with 18 bases remaining between them. The CDR3 is 17 amino acids. The CDR3 here is CASSLVARSTGTYEQYF. CDR3 bases: TGTGCCAGCAGCTTAGTTGCACGATCGACAGGTACCTACGAGCAGTACTTC.

V and J are TRBV6-2 or TRBV6-3 and TRBJ2-2; D is possibly TRBD1 (5 bases). This CDR3 region has 15 residues. V lost 6 bases, J lost 2 bases, and 13 bases lay in between. Germline V gives CDR1 MNHEY, CDR2 SVGEGT. As DNA, the CDR3 is TGTGCCAGCAGCCGGACAAGATACAACACCGGGGAGCTGTTTTTT. Translating gives CASSRTRYNTGELFF.